These 20 T cell receptor beta chains originate from one sample sequenced in a study of cytomegalovirus exposure and HLA in healthy donors. Primers included in the PCR were 60 Vbeta and 13 Jbeta primers. Sequenced by immunoSEQ multiplex PCR; TCRdb stores in-frame clones only, minus some. The repertoire has around 100,000 clones, 67% of them found once; the top ten carry roughly 8.3%. The specimen sequenced was PBMCs. These receptors were taken from a man between 18 and 35 years old in good health and CMV-seropositive.

V is TRBV5-1 and J is TRBJ2-3, with a weak D call TRBD2 (7 bases). Deletions cut 7 bases from V and 4 bases from J, with 19 bases between. The CDR3 sequence is 15 residues long. Germline CDR1 and CDR2: SGHRS and YFSETQ. DNA for the CDR3: TGCGCCAGCTCCTCGGGGGGCTACCTAGCAGATACGCAGTATTTT. As protein: CASSSGGYLADTQYF.

DNA for the CDR3: TGTGCCAGCAGCCCGCGACTAGCGGGGGGTCTCACAGATACGCAGTATTTT. It specifies CASSPRLAGGLTDTQYF. The chain recombines TRBV7-2 with TRBJ2-3; TRBD2 matches 13 bases. V lost 5 bases to trimming and J lost 2 bases; unmatched junction nucleotides: 7. Germline V gene data show CDR1 as SGHTA and CDR2 as FQGNSA. The CDR3 contains 17 residues.

This chain joins TRBV6-5 and TRBJ1-1, with a tentative D call TRBD1 (5 bases). Trimming stripped 5 bases from V and 3 bases from J, with 16 bases between. Germline CDR1 is MNHEY and CDR2 is SVGAGI. The CDR3 covers 15 residues. CDR3 sequence (DNA): TGTGCCAGCAGTCCCATAGGAGGGGCGTACACTGAAGCTTTCTTT. Protein: CASSPIGGAYTEAFF.

The V and J genes are TRBV11-3 and TRBJ2-2; a weak D match, TRBD2 (6 bases). Germline assignment: CDR1 SGHNT and CDR2 YENEEA. Trimming removed 1 base from V and 4 bases from J, with 13 bases in between. This CDR3 is 16 amino acids long. This CDR3 reads CASSLGRGGSTGELFF. The CDR3 DNA is TGTGCCAGCAGCTTAGGGAGGGGCGGCAGCACCGGGGAGCTGTTTTTT. The full variable domain, rest sourced from reference TRBV11-3 and TRBJ2-2, is EAGVVQSPRYKIIEKKQPVAFWCNPISGHNTLYWYLQNLGQGPELLIRYENEEAVDDSQLPKDRFSAERLKGVDSTLKIQPAELGDSAVYLCASSLGRGGSTGELFFGEGSRLTVL.

This clone was seen only a few times. The chain is built from TRBV10-3 and TRBJ2-1, with D maybe TRBD2 (6 bases). CDR3 length: 17 residues. V was pared by 2 bases and J by 2 bases, with 16 bases between. Germline CDR1 reads ENHRY; CDR2 reads SYGVKD. As DNA, the CDR3 is TGTGCCATCAGTGAGCGGGCGGGGACGGCAACCTACAATGAGCAGTTCTTC. Protein product: CAISERAGTATYNEQFF.

CDR3: CASSYGPGETQYF. In nucleotides, the CDR3 is TGTGCCAGCAGTTACGGTCCGGGAGAGACCCAGTACTTC. The rearrangement links TRBV6-6 to TRBJ2-5; D unclear. Trimming took 2 bases from V and 4 from J, leaving 8 bases between them. Germline V gene data show CDR1 as MNHNY and CDR2 as SVGAGI (reference sequence). CDR3 length equals 13 residues.

The J gene is TRBJ1-5, the V gene TRBV5-6; TRBD1 matches at 7 bases. CDR1 and CDR2 from the germline V gene are SGHDT and YYEEEE. The J segment lost 2 bases and the V segment lost 4 bases, leaving 9 bases of the junction unmatched. The CDR3 contains 16 residues. The CDR3 nucleotides read TGTGCCAGCAGCGGCTCCGGGACAGTTGGCAATCAGCCCCAGCATTTT. It encodes CASSGSGTVGNQPQHF.

The chain recombines TRBV19 with TRBJ1-5; a possible D gene is TRBD1 (6 bases). Trimming pared 6 bases from V and 2 bases from J, leaving 20 bases between. The V gene's germline CDR1 is LNHDA and CDR2 SQIVND (reference sequence). The length of the CDR3 is 17 residues. CDR3 amino acids: CASRRRNREAGNQPQHF. The CDR3 region has the DNA TGTGCCAGTAGGAGAAGAAACAGGGAAGCGGGCAATCAGCCCCAGCATTTT.

The V and J genes are TRBV5-1 and TRBJ2-7; 12 bases are a match to TRBD2. From germline, CDR1 is SGHRS and CDR2 YFSETQ. This CDR3 spans 17 amino acids. V was pared by 5 bases and J by 3 bases, with 12 bases of the junction left unmatched. This CDR3 reads CASSGIPTSGGNYEQYF. The CDR3 DNA reads as TGCGCCAGCAGTGGGATTCCGACTAGCGGGGGAAACTACGAGCAGTACTTC.

This chain joins TRBV2 and TRBJ2-1; D is possibly TRBD1 (5 bases). Trimming removed 9 bases at V and 0 bases at J, with 9 bases between. Looked up from germline, CDR1 is SNHLY and CDR2 is FYNNEI. The CDR3 totals 13 residues. The CDR3 nucleotides read TGTGCCAGTCAGGGCCGCTCCTACAATGAGCAGTTCTTC. Amino acid sequence: CASQGRSYNEQFF.

This rearrangement joins TRBV30 to TRBJ1-3; D is unclear. With 4 bases removed from V and 4 bases from J, the gap between germline ends came to 14 bases. This CDR3 is built from 14 residues. Germline CDR1 is GTSNPN and CDR2 is SVGIG (reference sequence). The CDR3 reads CAWTLRTGGNTIYF. For the CDR3, the DNA is TGTGCCTGGACACTCCGGACGGGGGGAAACACCATATATTTT.

The chain's CDR3 is CASSLWDSNEKLFF. CDR3 sequence (DNA): TGTGCCAGCAGCTTGTGGGACAGTAATGAAAAACTGTTTTTT. The V call is TRBV5-5, the J call TRBJ1-4, with TRBD1 matching over 7 bases. The CDR3 runs to 14 residues. The trim removed 1 base at V and 4 bases at J, leaving 1 base unmatched. Germline CDR1 and CDR2: SGHKS and YYEKEE (reference sequence).

This clone was counted a few times. V usage is TRBV19 and J usage is TRBJ1-2; 9 bases are shared with TRBD1. Trimming took 6 bases from V and 1 from J; bases not matched to a gene: 9. The CDR3 extends over 16 amino acids. Germline V gene sequence: CDR1 LNHDA, CDR2 SQIVND (reference sequence). CDR3 sequence (DNA): TGTGCCAGTAGATCGGGACAGGGCCCTAATAACTATGGCTACACCTTC. This gives the protein CASRSGQGPNNYGYTF. The variable domain in full, completed from reference TRBV19 and TRBJ1-2, reads DGGITQSPKYLFRKEGQNVTLSCEQNLNHDAMYWYRQDPGQGLRLIYYSQIVNDFQKGDIAEGYSVSREKKESFPLTVTSAQKNPTAFYLCASRSGQGPNNYGYTFGSGTRLTVV.

The V and J genes are TRBV5-4 and TRBJ2-3; 7 bases map to TRBD1. CDR3 length equals 15 residues. The ends lost 0 bases at V and 2 bases at J; junction bases unmatched: 3. The germline gives CDR1 SGHNT, CDR2 YYREEE (reference sequence). In nucleotides, the CDR3 is TGTGCCAGCAGCTTGGACAGGGGCGTCACAGATACGCAGTATTTT. It specifies CASSLDRGVTDTQYF.

In its sample, this clone was seen a few times. The chain links TRBV10-3 to TRBJ1-5; D is undetermined. CDR1 ENHRY and CDR2 SYGVKD come from the germline V gene. The CDR3 totals 18 residues. V was cut by 11 bases and J by 0 bases, with 26 bases left in between. Here the CDR3 reads CAPLEEGSFLYSNQPQHF. The CDR3 DNA follows: TGTGCCCCCCTTGAGGAGGGCTCATTCCTTTATAGCAATCAGCCCCAGCATTTT.

This clone was detected a few times. CDR3 in DNA: TGTGCCAGCAGCCTCCCCTCCAGCGGGGGGCCCGAGACCCAGTACTTC. As protein: CASSLPSSGGPETQYF. V is TRBV13 and J is TRBJ2-5; 9 bases line up with TRBD2. Unmatched junction bases numbered 12, after V lost 5 bases and J lost 5 bases. Germline loops: CDR1 PRHDT, CDR2 FYEKMQ (reference sequence). The CDR3 is made up of 16 amino acids.

This rearrangement joins TRBV28 to TRBJ1-2, with D tentatively TRBD1 (6 bases). V gave up 6 bases and J gave up 3 bases, with 17 bases separating them. Germline V lookup: CDR1 MDHEN, CDR2 SYDVKM. The CDR3 totals 15 residues. CDR3 sequence: CASRPRGQTYYGYTF. In DNA, the CDR3 is TGTGCCAGCAGGCCTCGCGGACAGACCTACTATGGCTACACCTTC.

This clone was recorded once. The chain carries TRBV19 and TRBJ1-1; 12 positions match TRBD1. V lost 7 bases to trimming and J lost 7 bases; unmatched junction nucleotides: 7. The germline CDR1 and CDR2 sequences are LNHDA and SQIVND (reference sequence). The CDR3 covers 14 residues. CDR3 in DNA: TGTGCCAGTACGCCGGGACAGGGGGCTAGTGAAGCTTTCTTT. Protein: CASTPGQGASEAFF.

The chain is built from TRBV28 and TRBJ1-4; D possibly corresponds to TRBD1 (5 bases). V was cut by 6 bases and J by 0 bases, with 11 bases left in between. This CDR3 comprises 15 residues. Germline V gene data show CDR1 as MDHEN and CDR2 as SYDVKM. The CDR3 region is CASSRRGTTNEKLFF. CDR3 in DNA: TGTGCCAGCAGCAGACGGGGGACAACTAATGAAAAACTGTTTTTT.

The rearrangement links TRBV5-1 to TRBJ1-6, with 7 bases aligning to TRBD1. This CDR3 comprises 13 residues. With V trimmed by 8 bases and J by 7 bases, 6 bases remained unmatched. The V gene's germline CDR1 is SGHRS and CDR2 YFSETQ. The CDR3 loop reads CASRGLLNSPLHF. CDR3 bases: TGCGCCAGTAGGGGGCTACTAAATTCACCCCTCCACTTT.